This T cell receptor (beta chain) was profiled in a study of blood T cell repertoires in COVID-19. Clones were sequenced by immunoSEQ multiplex PCR, and TCRdb holds only the in-frame ones, with some missing. The table has some 260,000 clones, roughly 88% seen once; the top ten hold roughly 6.3%. This clone is a singleton in its sample. Germline CDR1 reads MDHEN; CDR2 reads SYDVKM. The ends lost 6 bases at V and 7 bases at J; junction bases unmatched: 11. The CDR3 loop spans 14 amino acids. The clonotype was recovered from a woman aged 30 to 39 with COVID-19, enrolled during active disease. Sequencing was performed on peripheral blood. This rearrangement joins TRBV28 to TRBJ2-7; 8 nucleotides line up with TRBD1. This chain's CDR3 is CASRPGGPWREQYF. The CDR3 DNA follows: TGTGCCAGCAGACCAGGGGGCCCCTGGCGGGAGCAGTACTTC.